This T cell receptor beta chain was obtained from a study of shared clonotypes between healthy human individuals. As for the study in general: The donors, two women and a few men, were aged 18 to 49. Study-level results: The study's rarefaction showed incomplete sorted-subset sequencing despite large depth. Between a handful of donors, naive CD4 clonotypes were shared at a level of about 5%.

On this clone: Its antigen is not identified. Other nucleotide sequences in the sample specify the same CDR3.

Investigators spread the genomic DNA of each subset evenly over several immunoSEQ plates. Clones were read by immunoSEQ multiplex PCR, and TCRdb kept only the in-frame ones, dropping some. The table shows about 980,000 clones, with about three quarters occurring only once. This CDR3 comprises 11 residues. CDR1 is SGHRS, CDR2 YFSETQ, per germline. V lost 0 bases and J 4 bases, leaving 1 base between the germline ends. This clonotype originated in a man between 18 and 29 years old in good health. This rearrangement joins TRBV5-1 to TRBJ2-5; D is unclear. The sample consisted of memory CD4+ T cells sorted from blood. The subset was: CD45RA-negative fraction. The chain's CDR3 is CASSLAETQYF. CDR3 sequence (DNA): TGCGCCAGCAGCTTGGCAGAGACCCAGTACTTC.